Listed below are T cell receptor beta chains from one sample, sequenced in a study of cytomegalovirus exposure and HLA in healthy donors. This table comes from immunoSEQ multiplex PCR, and its TCRdb copy is limited to in-frame clones, with some not included. The sample shows over 150,000 clones, under 85% of them seen only once. What was sequenced was PBMCs. The receptors stem from a male donor in good health and CMV-seronegative. The CDR3 runs from the conserved cysteine through the conserved F or W. The D gene is left open where the match is weak. Clone size, where shown, is once, few, many, or a class for clones that have expanded.

TRBD1 - TRBJ2-2 TRBV19 CASSIWQGASGELFF TGTGCCAGTAGTATTTGGCAGGGGGCTTCCGGGGAGCTGTTTTTT
- - TRBJ1-5 TRBV28 CASRTPRQAANQPQHF TGTGCCAGCAGGACCCCTAGACAGGCGGCCAATCAGCCCCAGCATTTT
TRBD1 few TRBJ2-3 TRBV5-1 CASSLLRTGDNTDTQYF TGCGCCAGCAGCCTACTTCGGACAGGGGATAACACAGATACGCAGTATTTT
TRBD1 once TRBJ1-4 TRBV9 CASSPTPGQGPDNEKLFF TGTGCCAGCAGCCCCACCCCGGGACAGGGGCCGGATAATGAAAAACTGTTTTTT
TRBD1 few TRBJ1-1 TRBV7-9 CASSYSGGQGGSAFF TGTGCCAGCAGCTACTCGGGCGGACAGGGCGGATCAGCTTTCTTT
TRBD2 - TRBJ2-3 TRBV2 CASERGGRNADTQYF TGTGCCAGTGAGCGTGGCGGGAGAAATGCAGATACGCAGTATTTT
- - TRBJ1-5 TRBV6-6 CASSYGGGHSNQPQHF TGTGCCAGCAGTTACGGGGGCGGACATAGCAATCAGCCCCAGCATTTT
TRBD1 - TRBJ1-6 TRBV2 CASSQGGNSPLHF TGTGCCAGCAGTCAGGGGGGTAATTCACCCCTCCACTTT
TRBD1 - TRBJ1-2 TRBV10-3 CAISGQGAKEYGYTF TGTGCCATCAGCGGACAGGGGGCAAAGGAGTATGGCTACACCTTC
TRBD1 once TRBJ2-3 TRBV28 CASRQGQGTDTQYF TGTGCCAGCAGGCAAGGACAGGGCACAGATACGCAGTATTTT
TRBD1 - TRBJ1-5 TRBV11-2 CASSPQGTGGQPQHF TGTGCCAGCAGCCCGCAAGGAACAGGGGGCCAGCCCCAGCATTTT
TRBD1 - TRBJ1-5 TRBV6-1 CASSVGTESPSNQPQHF TGTGCCAGCAGTGTCGGGACAGAGAGTCCTAGCAATCAGCCCCAGCATTTT
- - TRBJ2-3 TRBV15 CATSRDLDTQYF TGTGCCACCAGCAGAGATCTAGATACGCAGTATTTT
- - TRBJ1-2 TRBV28 CASSFLTQFSYGYTF TGTGCCAGCAGTTTCCTAACACAGTTTAGCTATGGCTACACCTTC
- - TRBJ1-5 TRBV20-1 CSAAGGQPQHF TGCAGTGCTGCCGGGGGTCAGCCCCAGCATTTT
TRBD1 - TRBJ1-5 TRBV30 CAWSLRGQGNQPQHF TGTGCCTGGAGCCTCAGGGGACAGGGCAATCAGCCCCAGCATTTT
TRBD2 few TRBJ2-7 TRBV14 CASSHRSGILYEQYF TGTGCCAGCAGCCACCGAAGCGGGATACTCTACGAGCAGTACTTC
TRBD1 - TRBJ2-5 TRBV28 CASSPPGQGWETQYF TGTGCCAGCAGTCCCCCGGGACAGGGGTGGGAGACCCAGTACTTC
- - TRBJ1-1 TRBV2 CASSRENTEAFF TGTGCCAGCAGCCGCGAGAACACTGAAGCTTTCTTT